The 28 T cell receptor beta chains below were found in one sample sequenced in a study of cytomegalovirus exposure and HLA in healthy donors. With 60 Vbeta and 13 Jbeta primers, the PCR was carried out. Repertoires were generated with immunoSEQ multiplex PCR, while TCRdb's copy carries only in-frame clones and drops some. The sample lists 75,000 to 100,000 clones; around 8% were seen once. Sample: PBMCs. The receptors originated from a man aged 50 or older in good health and CMV-seronegative.

The chain employs TRBV9 and TRBJ2-1; TRBD2 matches 14 bases. Germline trimming cut 3 bases from V and 7 bases from J; bases unmatched to any gene: 3. CDR3 length: 15 amino acids. Looked up from germline, CDR1 is SGDLS and CDR2 is YYNGEE. CDR3 protein: CASSGGLAGGNEQFF. The DNA for the CDR3 is TGTGCCAGCAGCGGAGGACTAGCGGGAGGAAATGAGCAGTTCTTC.

The rearrangement links TRBV9 to TRBJ2-7, with a possible D match to TRBD2 (7 bases). This CDR3 is 18 amino acids long. Trimming took 4 bases from V and 6 from J, leaving 29 bases between them. The germline gives CDR1 SGDLS, CDR2 YYNGEE. The CDR3 bases are TGTGCCAGCAGCCGAGAGGGGGGGACTGGCGAACTACCTTCCGAGCAGTACTTC. This gives the protein CASSREGGTGELPSEQYF.

In the case of this clone: This specimen includes other DNA sequences encoding the same CDR3. The gene calls are TRBV28 and TRBJ2-1; D remains unclear. Trimming shortened V by 3 bases and J by 6 bases, and 9 bases separated the two germline ends. Germline CDR1 MDHEN, CDR2 SYDVKM. The CDR3 has 13 amino acids. CDR3 DNA sequence: TGTGCCAGCAGTTTGCCCGCGATCAATGAGCAGTTCTTC. Its protein product is CASSLPAINEQFF. The whole variable domain, remainder taken from reference TRBV28 and TRBJ2-1, is DVKVTQSSRYLVKRTGEKVFLECVQDMDHENMFWYRQDPGLGLRLIYFSYDVKMKEKGDIPEGYSVSREKKERFSLILESASTNQTSMYLCASSLPAINEQFFGPGTRLTVL.

V and J are TRBV5-5 and TRBJ2-7; 7 nucleotides line up with TRBD1. Per the germline V gene, CDR1 is SGHKS and CDR2 is YYEKEE (reference sequence). V shed 4 bases, J shed 1 base, and the junction held 8 bases outside the gene matches. This CDR3 spans 15 amino acids. The DNA for the CDR3 is TGTGCCAGCAGCCGTATAACAGGGGTTTCCTACGAGCAGTACTTC. It codes for CASSRITGVSYEQYF.

The chain couples TRBV18 to TRBJ2-5; no definite D call. Germline CDR1 and CDR2: KGHSH and LQKENI. The V gene lost 6 bases and the J gene lost 4 bases, with 12 bases spanning the gap. The CDR3 spans 13 residues. CDR3 nucleotide sequence: TGTGCCAGCTCTCCTACGAATGGAGAGACCCAGTACTTC. It yields the protein CASSPTNGETQYF.

This chain uses TRBV7-9 with TRBJ2-4, with 9 bases aligning to TRBD1. CDR3 length equals 15 residues. Germline V CDR1 and CDR2: SEHNR, FQNEAQ (reference sequence). J gave up 6 bases and V 5 bases, and 8 bases lay outside the gene matches. The DNA of the CDR3 is TGTGCCAGCAGCATGGGACAGGGAGAGAGAAACATTCAGTACTTC. Its translation is CASSMGQGERNIQYF.

This clone showed up just a few times. The chain uses TRBV5-1 and TRBJ2-7, with TRBD2 matching 11 bases. The length of the CDR3 is 16 residues. Looked up from germline, CDR1 is SGHRS and CDR2 is YFSETQ. V dropped 5 bases and J dropped 0; count of bases not matched to a gene: 7. The CDR3 DNA follows: TGCGCCAGCAGAGGACTAGCGGGCCCGAGCTCCTACGAGCAGTACTTC. It encodes CASRGLAGPSSYEQYF.

The chain is built from TRBV27 and TRBJ1-5; unclear D gene. Per germline, CDR1 MNHEY and CDR2 SMNVEV (reference sequence). CDR3 length: 13 residues. Trimming removed 3 bases from V and 7 bases from J, with 10 bases in between. The CDR3 DNA sequence: TGTGCCAGCAGTTTGTGGGCCAACCAGCCCCAGCATTTT. Encoded protein: CASSLWANQPQHF.

This clone was counted between two and nine times. This sequence joins TRBV19 and TRBJ2-1, with TRBD2 matching over 9 bases. Trimming removed 7 bases from V and 6 bases from J; junction bases left unmatched: 10. Looked up from germline, CDR1 is LNHDA and CDR2 is SQIVND (reference sequence). The CDR3 covers 15 residues. CDR3: CASTLAGPSGNEQFF. Written as DNA, the CDR3 is TGTGCCAGTACTCTAGCGGGACCGAGTGGCAATGAGCAGTTCTTC.

This clone was detected a few times. One end of the junction is discordant with germline, which a read error may explain. V is TRBV30 and J is TRBJ1-2; D perhaps matches TRBD1 (6 bases). The length of the CDR3 is 13 residues. From germline, CDR1 is GTSNPN and CDR2 SVGIG (reference sequence). CDR3 in amino acids: CACLGRQARGAQF. DNA for the CDR3: TGTGCCTGTCTTGGGAGACAGGCACGAGGTGCTCAATTC.

The chain couples TRBV9 to TRBJ2-1; 7 nucleotides align to TRBD2. V trimming: 6 bases; J trimming: 7 bases; junction bases outside the gene matches: 7. The CDR3 has 13 amino acids. The germline gives CDR1 SGDLS, CDR2 YYNGEE. CDR3 sequence (DNA): TGTGCCAGCAACTCCTGGGAGGGGAATGAGCAGTTCTTC. This encodes CASNSWEGNEQFF. The whole variable domain, remainder taken from reference TRBV9 and TRBJ2-1, is DSGVTQTPKHLITATGQRVTLRCSPRSGDLSVYWYQQSLDQGLQFLIQYYNGEERAKGNILERFSAQQFPDLHSELNLSSLELGDSALYFCASNSWEGNEQFFGPGTRLTVL.

This clone was seen a handful of times. J is TRBJ1-1 and V is TRBV28, with D unresolved. This CDR3 comprises 14 residues. Germline V gives CDR1 MDHEN, CDR2 SYDVKM. V lost 8 bases, J lost 0 bases, and 13 bases lay in between. CDR3 residues: CASAVGILNTEAFF. In DNA, the CDR3 is TGTGCCAGCGCAGTTGGTATTCTGAACACTGAAGCTTTCTTT. The variable domain in full, completed from reference TRBV28 and TRBJ1-1, reads DVKVTQSSRYLVKRTGEKVFLECVQDMDHENMFWYRQDPGLGLRLIYFSYDVKMKEKGDIPEGYSVSREKKERFSLILESASTNQTSMYLCASAVGILNTEAFFGQGTRLTVV.

The V and J genes are TRBV2 and TRBJ2-1; 11 bases map to TRBD2. Trimming removed 7 bases from V and 4 bases from J; junction bases left unmatched: 12. Germline CDR1 SNHLY, CDR2 FYNNEI. The CDR3 loop spans 17 amino acids. This chain's CDR3 is CASTYRSGRAQYNEQFF. DNA for the CDR3: TGTGCCAGCACCTACCGTAGCGGGAGGGCCCAGTACAATGAGCAGTTCTTC.

The rearrangement uses TRBV5-1 and TRBJ2-7, with TRBD1 matching 7 bases. The CDR3 spans 14 residues. Germline V gives CDR1 SGHRS, CDR2 YFSETQ. With V trimmed by 2 bases and J by 6 bases, 8 bases remained unmatched. In DNA, the CDR3 is TGCGCCAGCAGCTTAGCAGACAGGGAAGGCGAGCAGTACTTC. This gives the protein CASSLADREGEQYF.

The V gene is TRBV7-8, the J gene TRBJ1-5, with no clear D. The CDR3 has 15 amino acids. Per germline, CDR1 SGHVS and CDR2 FQNEAQ. The V end lost 4 bases, the J end lost 6 bases, and 16 bases lay between the germline ends. CDR3 bases: TGTGCCAGCAGCTGGGGTACCTCCGAGGGTCAGCCCCAGCATTTT. Protein sequence: CASSWGTSEGQPQHF.

A few counts support this clone. This chain uses TRBV11-2 with TRBJ2-3; 8 positions match TRBD1. The V gene end was trimmed by 4 bases and the J gene end by 1 base; junction bases not matched to a gene: 1. This CDR3 has 14 residues. Germline V gives CDR1 SGHAT, CDR2 FQNNGV. Here the CDR3 DNA reads TGTGCCAGCAGCTCGGGACAGGGCACAGATACGCAGTATTTT. Translated: CASSSGQGTDTQYF.

J is TRBJ2-2 and V is TRBV7-2, with D hard to call. The V gene's germline CDR1 is SGHTA and CDR2 FQGNSA. V was cut by 5 bases and J by 7 bases, with 8 bases left in between. This CDR3 has 12 amino acids. The CDR3: CASSSYGGELFF. CDR3 bases: TGTGCCAGCAGCAGCTATGGCGGGGAGCTGTTTTTT.

This clone turned up a few times. The gene calls are TRBV19 and TRBJ2-5; TRBD1 agrees at 9 bases. Germline V gene lookup returns CDR1 LNHDA and CDR2 SQIVND (reference sequence). V shed 3 bases, J shed 4 bases, and the junction held 6 bases outside the gene matches. The CDR3 runs to 15 residues. CDR3 DNA: TGTGCCAGTAGTATGGGACAGGGTGATGGAGAGACCCAGTACTTC. Translation gives CASSMGQGDGETQYF.

V gene TRBV7-2 combines with J gene TRBJ1-2; TRBD1 matches 7 bases. From germline, CDR1 is SGHTA and CDR2 FQGNSA. The V and J ends lost 0 bases and 4 bases, in that order; junction bases with no gene match: 14. The CDR3 extends over 18 amino acids. The CDR3 DNA sequence: TGTGCCAGCAGCTTAGCTAATATTCCGGGACAGCCCACCTATGGCTACACCTTC. Translating gives CASSLANIPGQPTYGYTF.

This clone was observed a handful of times. The chain employs TRBV6-1 and TRBJ1-5; weak D call: TRBD1 (5 bases). The V end was cut by 2 bases, the J end by 1 base, with 9 bases between. In germline, CDR1 is MNHNS, CDR2 SASEGT. This CDR3 is built from 15 residues. CDR3 protein: CASSENQGSNQPQHF. CDR3 DNA sequence: TGTGCCAGCAGTGAAAACCAGGGCAGCAATCAGCCCCAGCATTTT.

This clone was detected a few times. This rearrangement joins TRBV2 to TRBJ2-1, with 14 bases aligning to TRBD2. This CDR3 has 17 amino acids. Unmatched junction bases numbered 7, after V lost 6 bases and J lost 3 bases. Germline CDR1 reads SNHLY; CDR2 reads FYNNEI. The CDR3 spells CASSYSGLAGVYNEQFF. CDR3 in DNA: TGTGCCAGCAGCTATTCGGGACTAGCGGGGGTCTACAATGAGCAGTTCTTC. The full variable domain, in which reference TRBV2 and TRBJ2-1 provide the parts outside the CDR3, is EPEVTQTPSHQVTQMGQEVILRCVPISNHLYFYWYRQILGQKVEFLVSFYNNEISEKSEIFDDQFSVERPDGSNFTLKIRSTKLEDSAMYFCASSYSGLAGVYNEQFFGPGTRLTVL.

The rearrangement links TRBV4-3 to TRBJ2-1, with D perhaps TRBD2 (5 bases). The CDR3 contains 17 residues. Between the trimmed V and J ends, which lost 4 bases and 0 bases, there was a span of 16 bases. From germline, CDR1 is LGHNA and CDR2 YSLEER. CDR3 sequence: CASSLDPSGSSYNEQFF. In DNA, the CDR3 is TGCGCCAGCAGCCTAGATCCAAGCGGCAGCTCCTACAATGAGCAGTTCTTC.

This clone was seen only a few times. V and J are TRBV5-1 and TRBJ2-6, with D uncertain. The CDR3 extends over 14 amino acids. CDR1 and CDR2 from the germline V gene are SGHRS and YFSETQ. V dropped 3 bases and J dropped 1 base, with 5 bases sitting between them. The CDR3 sequence: CASSSSSGANVLTF. CDR3 bases: TGCGCCAGCAGCTCGAGTTCTGGGGCCAACGTCCTGACTTTC. Using reference TRBV5-1 and TRBJ2-6 for the parts outside the CDR3, the full variable domain is KAGVTQTPRYLIKTRGQQVTLSCSPISGHRSVSWYQQTPGQGLQFLFEYFSETQRNKGNFPGRFSGRQFSNSRSEMNVSTLELGDSALYLCASSSSSGANVLTFGAGSRLTVL.

In its sample, this clone was seen a few times. This chain connects TRBV7-6 to TRBJ2-1; 7 bases agree with TRBD2. The V gene end was trimmed by 3 bases and the J gene end by 8 bases; junction bases not matched to a gene: 7. In germline, CDR1 is SGHVS, CDR2 FNYEAQ. This CDR3 is 14 amino acids long. This CDR3 is CASSFFSGFDEQFF. The DNA of the CDR3 is TGTGCCAGCAGCTTTTTTAGCGGGTTCGATGAGCAGTTCTTC. Looking up the rest from reference TRBV7-6 and TRBJ2-1 gives the full variable domain: GAGVSQSPRYKVTKRGQDVALRCDPISGHVSLYWYRQALGQGPEFLTYFNYEAQQDKSGLPNDRFSAERPEGSISTLTIQRTEQRDSAMYRCASSFFSGFDEQFFGPGTRLTVL.

This clone was detected a few times. Here the CDR3 DNA reads TGTGCCACCAGCAGAGAAGGTAGCGGGAGGAATGGGGAGCAGTTCTTC. Translation gives CATSREGSGRNGEQFF. The chain employs TRBV15 and TRBJ2-1; 10 bases map to TRBD2. This CDR3 is built from 16 residues. The germline CDR1 and CDR2 sequences are LNHNV and YYDKDF (reference sequence). J lost 10 bases, V lost 0 bases, and 9 bases had no gene match.

The chain combines TRBV7-9 with TRBJ2-7; possibly TRBD1 for D (6 bases). Trimming took off 5 bases at V and 9 bases at J, with 11 bases between the two ends. The CDR3 length is 11 residues. The germline V gene encodes CDR1 SEHNR and CDR2 FQNEAQ (reference sequence). For the CDR3, the DNA is TGTGCCAGCAGCCCAGACAGGTGGCAGTACTTC. As protein: CASSPDRWQYF. Full variable domain (rest looked up from reference TRBV7-9 and TRBJ2-7): DTGVSQNPRHKITKRGQNVTFRCDPISEHNRLYWYRQTLGQGPEFLTYFQNEAQLEKSRLLSDRFSAERPKGSFSTLEIQRTEQGDSAMYLCASSPDRWQYFGPGTRLTVT.

The chain couples TRBV27 to TRBJ2-1; D is perhaps TRBD1 (5 bases). V lost 2 bases, J lost 2 bases, and 7 bases lay in between. CDR3 length equals 14 residues. Germline values: CDR1 MNHEY, CDR2 SMNVEV (reference sequence). The CDR3 reads CASSLRQTYNEQFF. CDR3 sequence (DNA): TGTGCCAGCAGTTTACGACAGACCTACAATGAGCAGTTCTTC.

The chain uses TRBV11-3 and TRBJ2-7, with D possibly matching TRBD1 (6 bases). V lost 3 bases to trimming and J lost 3 bases, with 6 bases between them. CDR3 size: 12 residues. Germline loops: CDR1 SGHNT, CDR2 YENEEA. The CDR3 loop is CASSLDSYEQYF. The CDR3 DNA follows: TGTGCCAGCAGCTTGGACAGCTACGAGCAGTACTTC.